This T cell receptor beta chain was recorded in a study of blood T cell repertoires in COVID-19. V was pared by 4 bases and J by 2 bases, with 13 bases between. CDR1 and CDR2 (germline): SGHNT, YYREEE (reference sequence). The CDR3 length is 14 residues. In the original workflow: Amplification with reference gene primers provided the estimates of nucleated cell counts. TCRdb's table, derived via immunoSEQ multiplex PCR, lists solely in-frame clones and lacks some. V and J calls and clone size follow that table, whereas D and trimming were derived from the DNA. Of 200,000 to 300,000 clones listed, about 90% are singletons.

Sequenced: peripheral blood. The clonotype was recovered from a man aged 18 to 30 with active or convalescent COVID-19. The V call is TRBV5-4, the J call TRBJ2-7; D is perhaps TRBD2 (5 bases). As DNA, the CDR3 is TGTGCCAGCAGCCCCCCGGGGTCACCCTACGAGCAGTACTTC. Amino acids: CASSPPGSPYEQYF.